This T cell receptor beta chain is drawn from a study of technical replicates of blood from a handful of donors (dated 2017 in TCRdb). A note on this clone: This receptor's antigen is unknown. Per-base quality was not reported, and no clone a single base away is much larger than it.

Counted from cysteine to phenylalanine, this CDR3 has 15 amino acids. Only the CDR3 region is kept as DNA, spanning 45 bases read in frame from base 1. Between the V and J ends, shortened by 0 bases and 5 bases respectively, the junction contains 14 bases. Looking up the germline V gene yields CDR1 SGDLS and CDR2 YYNGEE. The library relied on the immunoSEQ multiplex PCR assay. The table was pulled from immuneACCESS by TCRdb, which kept in-frame rearrangements only. Such tables lose some clones; where checked, under half of the loss comes from unresolved V genes, and the rest has no known cause. This sample is represented by just over 75,000 clones; about 92% of them were singletons. Approximately 0.37% of the sample belongs to the ten largest clones.

The clonotype originates from a human donor in good health. The receptor chain draws on TRBV9 and TRBJ2-5; 5 matching bases give a weak D call of TRBD2. Sequenced material: T cells isolated from PBMCs. The CDR3 loop reads CASSVAGLPRETQYF. The bases are TGTGCCAGCAGCGTAGCCGGACTCCCCAGGGAGACCCAGTACTTC.